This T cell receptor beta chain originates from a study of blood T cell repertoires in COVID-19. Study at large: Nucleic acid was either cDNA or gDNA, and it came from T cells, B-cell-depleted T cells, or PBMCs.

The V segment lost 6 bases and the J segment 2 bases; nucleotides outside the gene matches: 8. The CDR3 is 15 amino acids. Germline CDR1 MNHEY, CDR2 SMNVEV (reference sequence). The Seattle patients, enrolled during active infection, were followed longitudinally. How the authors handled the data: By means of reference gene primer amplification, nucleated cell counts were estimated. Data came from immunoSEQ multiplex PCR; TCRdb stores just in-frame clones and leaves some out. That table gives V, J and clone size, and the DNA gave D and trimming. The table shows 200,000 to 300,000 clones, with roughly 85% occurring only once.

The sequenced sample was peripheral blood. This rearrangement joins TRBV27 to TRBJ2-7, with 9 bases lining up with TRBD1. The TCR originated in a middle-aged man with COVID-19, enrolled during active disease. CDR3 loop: CASSLGQGRTYEQYF. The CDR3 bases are TGTGCCAGCAGCCTGGGACAGGGACGGACCTACGAGCAGTACTTC.